This T cell receptor beta chain comes out of a study of blood T cell repertoires in COVID-19. Study context: Sites across the United States, Italy and Spain contributed samples from acute and convalescent COVID-19. Nucleic acid was either cDNA or gDNA, and it came from T cells, B-cell-depleted T cells, or PBMCs.

The V and J ends lost 4 bases and 4 bases respectively, with 11 bases between them. CDR3 length: 12 residues. Per the germline V gene, CDR1 is SQVTM and CDR2 is ANQGSEA. Cohorts were assigned according to the clinical history that participants reported. Per the authors' pipeline: Using reference gene primer amplification, nucleated cell counts were estimated. The data were produced by immunoSEQ multiplex PCR, yet TCRdb's version contains in-frame clones alone and is incomplete. V and J calls and clone size are those listed in that table; D and trimming were worked out from the DNA. The table shows about 430,000 clones, with roughly 90% occurring only once.

The V call is TRBV29-1, the J call TRBJ2-7; the D gene is possibly TRBD2 (5 bases). This sequence was found in a woman in her 30s with acute COVID-19. What was sequenced was PBMCs or T cells enriched from blood (not recorded which). The CDR3 DNA reads as TGCAGCGTTGGGAGACTACCTTACGAGCAGTACTTC. Its translation: CSVGRLPYEQYF.